The 14 T cell receptor beta chains given below trace back to one sample, sequenced in a study of CD8+ T cells in alopecia areata. Reverse transcription of extracted RNA yielded cDNA, which provided the sequencing template. Here immunoSEQ multiplex PCR was the method, and the copy in TCRdb shows in-frame clones only, minus some. The table includes tens of thousands of clones, around three fifths detected once. Treatment described: oral pan-JAK inhibitor, 5-10 mg twice daily. This specimen consisted of CD8+ T cells sorted from blood, obtained at week 4, from a patient treated with tofacitinib. All receptors derive from a human donor with alopecia areata.

The gene calls are TRBV2 and TRBJ2-1; 11 bases align to TRBD2. CDR1 and CDR2 from the germline V gene are SNHLY and FYNNEI. CDR3 length equals 14 residues. The V and J ends lost 10 bases and 6 bases, in that order; junction bases with no gene match: 8. DNA of the CDR3: TGTGCCACACTGACTAGCGGGGCCCTCAATGAGCAGTTCTTC. It codes for CATLTSGALNEQFF.

A few counts support this clone. The V and J genes are TRBV29-1 and TRBJ1-1; weak D call: TRBD1 (6 bases). Trimming cost V 6 bases and J 0 bases, with 14 bases left between them. The CDR3 has 14 residues. CDR1 SQVTM and CDR2 ANQGSEA come from the germline V gene. CDR3 protein: CSVLRGSLNTEAFF. The DNA of the CDR3 is TGCAGCGTGCTAAGGGGGAGCCTGAACACTGAAGCTTTCTTT.

The rearrangement links TRBV19 to TRBJ2-7, with unresolved D. The CDR3 has 13 amino acids. Trimming took 5 bases from V and 0 from J, leaving 8 bases between them. Germline V gives CDR1 LNHDA, CDR2 SQIVND (reference sequence). The CDR3 region has the DNA TGTGCCAGTAGTGTCACGAGCTCCTACGAGCAGTACTTC. This sequence encodes CASSVTSSYEQYF.

V and J are TRBV30 and TRBJ2-1; the D gene is possibly TRBD2 (6 bases). Germline values: CDR1 GTSNPN, CDR2 SVGIG (reference sequence). The V gene lost 2 bases and the J gene lost 4 bases, with 12 bases spanning the gap. The CDR3 is 14 amino acids. The CDR3: CAWSLGGDYNEQFF. In nucleotides, the CDR3 is TGTGCCTGGAGTTTGGGGGGAGATTACAATGAGCAGTTCTTC.

The chain uses TRBV19 and TRBJ1-5; D is undetermined. The CDR3 is 15 amino acids. The germline CDR1 and CDR2 sequences are LNHDA and SQIVND (reference sequence). V was pared by 3 bases and J by 1 base, with 10 bases between. The CDR3 reads CASSIQSGSNQPQHF. CDR3 coding DNA: TGTGCCAGTAGTATTCAGTCCGGCAGCAATCAGCCCCAGCATTTT.

This clone was detected only a few times. The chain carries TRBV28 and TRBJ1-5; 7 bases map to TRBD1. V lost 6 bases and J lost 1; bases outside the gene matches: 6. In germline, CDR1 is MDHEN, CDR2 SYDVKM. This CDR3 spans 15 amino acids. The CDR3 nucleotides are TGTGCCAGCAGAGAAACAGGGGTGAGCAATCAGCCCCAGCATTTT. Protein: CASRETGVSNQPQHF.

There are a few counts of this clone. This chain connects TRBV7-8 to TRBJ2-5; possibly TRBD1 for D (6 bases). CDR3 length equals 15 residues. CDR1 and CDR2 from the germline V gene are SGHVS and FQNEAQ. The ends were cut back, 5 bases at V and 1 base at J, with 14 bases in the middle. Here the CDR3 DNA reads TGTGCCAGCAGCCCGTACCGGGACATCCAAGAGACCCAGTACTTC. This translates into CASSPYRDIQETQYF.

The gene calls are TRBV29-1 and TRBJ2-2, with D perhaps matching TRBD1 (6 bases). The CDR3 extends over 14 amino acids. Between the trimmed V and J ends, which lost 4 bases and 2 bases, there was a span of 11 bases. CDR1 SQVTM and CDR2 ANQGSEA come from the germline V gene. Here the CDR3 reads CSVVRDTNTGELFF. The CDR3 DNA is TGCAGCGTTGTTCGGGACACCAACACCGGGGAGCTGTTTTTT.

The gene calls are TRBV9 and TRBJ2-7; D gene unclear. Germline V gene data show CDR1 as SGDLS and CDR2 as YYNGEE. V was shortened by 0 bases and J by 2 bases, with 9 bases between the two germline ends. The CDR3 totals 14 residues. CDR3 nucleotide sequence: TGTGCCAGCAGCGTAGCGGTTGGGGCCTACGAGCAGTACTTC. Its protein product is CASSVAVGAYEQYF.

There are many counts of this clone. The chain carries TRBV7-9 and TRBJ2-2; D not certain. Between the trimmed V and J ends, which lost 6 bases and 3 bases, there was a span of 8 bases. This CDR3 is 13 amino acids long. Germline V lookup: CDR1 SEHNR, CDR2 FQNEAQ (reference sequence). The CDR3 DNA reads as TGTGCCAGCAGTGACCCCTACACCGGGGAGCTGTTTTTT. This codes for CASSDPYTGELFF. The entire variable domain, with the rest obtained from reference TRBV7-9 and TRBJ2-2, is as follows: DTGVSQNPRHKITKRGQNVTFRCDPISEHNRLYWYRQTLGQGPEFLTYFQNEAQLEKSRLLSDRFSAERPKGSFSTLEIQRTEQGDSAMYLCASSDPYTGELFFGEGSRLTVL.

V usage is TRBV1 and J usage is TRBJ1-1. TRBV1 is a known pseudogene. The CDR3 runs to 14 residues. The CDR3 protein is CTSSYRAAGPRAFF. The CDR3 nucleotides read TGCACCAGCAGCTATCGGGCCGCCGGCCCTCGGGCTTTCTTT.

V is TRBV29-1 and J is TRBJ2-2, with TRBD1 matching over 7 bases. CDR3 length: 13 residues. After removal of 7 bases from V and 1 base from J, the junction contained 3 bases not matched to a gene. CDR1 is SQVTM, CDR2 ANQGSEA, per germline. The CDR3 DNA reads TGCAGCGCCGGGACAGTGAACACCGGGGAGCTGTTTTTT. This encodes CSAGTVNTGELFF.

The chain carries TRBV29-1 and TRBJ1-5; no clear D gene. With 6 bases removed from V and 6 bases from J, the gap between germline ends came to 12 bases. The germline gives CDR1 SQVTM, CDR2 ANQGSEA. The CDR3 loop spans 12 amino acids. The CDR3: CSVGLPGQPQHF. The CDR3 DNA reads TGCAGCGTAGGGCTACCGGGTCAGCCCCAGCATTTT.

The J gene is TRBJ2-7, the V gene TRBV4-1; 8 bases map to TRBD1. The germline V gene has CDR1 MGHRA and CDR2 YSYEKL. The ends lost 5 bases at V and 2 bases at J; junction bases unmatched: 5. This CDR3 is built from 14 residues. The CDR3 loop reads CASSGGTGAYEQYF. CDR3 sequence (DNA): TGCGCCAGCAGCGGTGGGACAGGAGCCTACGAGCAGTACTTC.